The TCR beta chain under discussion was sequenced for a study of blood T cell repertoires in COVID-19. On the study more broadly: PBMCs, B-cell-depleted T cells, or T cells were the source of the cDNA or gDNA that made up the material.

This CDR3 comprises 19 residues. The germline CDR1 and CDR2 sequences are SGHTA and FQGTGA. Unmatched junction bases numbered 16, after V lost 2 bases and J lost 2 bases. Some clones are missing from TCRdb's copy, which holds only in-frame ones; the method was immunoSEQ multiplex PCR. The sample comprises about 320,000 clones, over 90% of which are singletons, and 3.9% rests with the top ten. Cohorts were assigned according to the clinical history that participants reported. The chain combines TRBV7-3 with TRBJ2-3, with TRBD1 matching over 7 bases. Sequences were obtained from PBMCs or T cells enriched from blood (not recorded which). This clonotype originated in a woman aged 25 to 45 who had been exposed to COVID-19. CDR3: CASSLLGSTPDRVTDTQYF. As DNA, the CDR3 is TGTGCCAGCAGCTTACTAGGTAGTACTCCCGACAGGGTCACAGATACGCAGTATTTT.